These 18 T cell receptor beta chains came from one sample sequenced in a study of T cells expressing NK-cell markers. One entry per CDR3 protein, without DNA, is what TCRdb gives after re-calling the 5' RACE reads. The table for this sample gives about 380,000 distinct CDR3 sequences. Sequenced input: blood T cells: a sorted CD56 or NKG2C T cell subset, CD4+ or CD8+ T cells, or bulk PBMC T cells (not recorded which). The origin of the receptors is a man aged 18-75 years in good health.

The chain carries TRBV2 and TRBJ1-2. Germline CDR1 and CDR2: SNHLY and FYNNEI. The length of the CDR3 is 15 residues. CDR3 in amino acids: CASSEQGRRRNGYTF. The full variable domain, with the rest looked up from reference TRBV2 and TRBJ1-2, is EPEVTQTPSHQVTQMGQEVILRCVPISNHLYFYWYRQILGQKVEFLVSFYNNEISEKSEIFDDQFSVERPDGSNFTLKIRSTKLEDSAMYFCASSEQGRRRNGYTFGSGTRLTVV.

V and J are TRBV7-9 and TRBJ2-5; the TCRdb call, TRBD1, lacks DNA for checking. Per the germline V gene, CDR1 is SEHNR and CDR2 is FQNEAQ (reference sequence). CDR3 size: 15 residues. The CDR3 spells CASSLGQGLQETQYF.

The chain combines TRBV4-2 with TRBJ1-6; checking the TCRdb D call of TRBD1 is not possible without DNA. The CDR3 extends over 15 amino acids. Germline V gives CDR1 LGHNA, CDR2 YNFKEQ. The CDR3 sequence: CASSQEPRTGRSLNF.

J is TRBJ1-6 and V is TRBV10-3; TCRdb's D gene call, TRBD1, goes unchecked for lack of DNA. This CDR3 has 16 residues. CDR1 is ENHRY and CDR2 is SYGVKD in the germline V gene. CDR3: CAISEVTGQGTSPLHF.

The chain has TRBV4-2 and TRBJ2-1; TCRdb proposes TRBD2, but this gene call is untestable without DNA. CDR1 and CDR2 (germline): LGHNA, YNFKEQ. CDR3 length equals 22 residues. CDR3 sequence: CASSQDEGTRWDGGDFYNEQFF.

The chain links TRBV20-1 to TRBJ1-5. The CDR3 has 12 residues. Germline CDR1 and CDR2: DFQATT and SNEGSKA (reference sequence). CDR3 residues: CSASLSNQPQHF.

The chain has TRBV4-1 and TRBJ2-1; TCRdb's D call of TRBD1 is untestable without DNA. Germline CDR1 is MGHRA and CDR2 is YSYEKL. This CDR3 region has 17 residues. The CDR3 is CASSGTGNDRSRDEQFF.

This sequence joins TRBV29-1 and TRBJ1-2. CDR3 length: 13 residues. Germline CDR1 is SQVTM and CDR2 is ANQGSEA. CDR3 protein: CSVEELLGYGYTF.

This rearrangement joins TRBV29-1 to TRBJ2-1; the D gene TCRdb calls, TRBD1, cannot be checked with no DNA. In germline, CDR1 is SQVTM, CDR2 ANQGSEA. The CDR3 spans 17 residues. CDR3 sequence reads: CSVAGRGLRGRHNEQFF.

V and J are TRBV24-1 and TRBJ2-1; TCRdb's D gene call, TRBD1, goes unchecked for lack of DNA. Germline V gene sequence: CDR1 KGHDR, CDR2 SFDVKD. The CDR3 is made up of 14 amino acids. The CDR3 region is CATSDGTGGDEQFF.

The V gene is TRBV18, the J gene TRBJ2-7. CDR1 and CDR2 from the germline V gene are KGHSH and LQKENI. The length of the CDR3 is 13 residues. This CDR3 reads CASSPPGYYEQYF.

The V gene is TRBV10-3, the J gene TRBJ1-2; without DNA, the TCRdb call of TRBD1 cannot be checked. Germline CDR1 reads ENHRY; CDR2 reads SYGVKD. The CDR3 length is 15 residues. CDR3: CAISDPTGTGDGYTF.

The chain uses TRBV6-1 and TRBJ2-7; TCRdb proposes TRBD2, but this gene call is untestable without DNA. This CDR3 spans 14 amino acids. Germline V CDR1 and CDR2: MNHNS, SASEGT. This chain's CDR3 is CASSETSGVYEQYF.

The chain has TRBV7-8 and TRBJ2-1; TCRdb selects TRBD2, and the lack of DNA leaves this call unchecked. Per the germline V gene, CDR1 is SGHVS and CDR2 is FQNEAQ. This CDR3 has 17 residues. The CDR3 spells CASSAALLAGGLDEQFF.

The J gene is TRBJ2-7, the V gene TRBV11-2; TCRdb returns TRBD1, unconfirmable since there is no DNA. This CDR3 comprises 13 residues. Germline CDR1 and CDR2: SGHAT and FQNNGV. CDR3 sequence reads: CASRLTGVHEQYF.

This rearrangement joins TRBV30 to TRBJ2-5. Germline CDR1 reads GTSNPN; CDR2 reads SVGIG (reference sequence). The CDR3 has 13 residues. The CDR3 here is CAWSVMSQETQYF. The whole variable domain, remainder taken from reference TRBV30 and TRBJ2-5, is SQTIHQWPATLVQPVGSPLSLECTVEGTSNPNLYWYRQAAGRGLQLLFYSVGIGQISSEVPQNLSASRPQDRQFILSSKKLLLSDSGFYLCAWSVMSQETQYFGPGTRLLVL.

The chain uses TRBV10-3 and TRBJ2-7; the D call of TRBD1 rests on TCRdb alone, since no DNA is present to check it. Germline V gene sequence: CDR1 ENHRY, CDR2 SYGVKD. The CDR3 has 16 residues. CDR3 residues: CAIRGAYGGSSYEQYF.

The rearrangement joins TRBV12-3 or TRBV12-4 to TRBJ2-5; TCRdb proposes TRBD2, but this gene call is untestable without DNA. The CDR3 length is 17 residues. The CDR3 protein is CASSLVGRNGVGETQYF.